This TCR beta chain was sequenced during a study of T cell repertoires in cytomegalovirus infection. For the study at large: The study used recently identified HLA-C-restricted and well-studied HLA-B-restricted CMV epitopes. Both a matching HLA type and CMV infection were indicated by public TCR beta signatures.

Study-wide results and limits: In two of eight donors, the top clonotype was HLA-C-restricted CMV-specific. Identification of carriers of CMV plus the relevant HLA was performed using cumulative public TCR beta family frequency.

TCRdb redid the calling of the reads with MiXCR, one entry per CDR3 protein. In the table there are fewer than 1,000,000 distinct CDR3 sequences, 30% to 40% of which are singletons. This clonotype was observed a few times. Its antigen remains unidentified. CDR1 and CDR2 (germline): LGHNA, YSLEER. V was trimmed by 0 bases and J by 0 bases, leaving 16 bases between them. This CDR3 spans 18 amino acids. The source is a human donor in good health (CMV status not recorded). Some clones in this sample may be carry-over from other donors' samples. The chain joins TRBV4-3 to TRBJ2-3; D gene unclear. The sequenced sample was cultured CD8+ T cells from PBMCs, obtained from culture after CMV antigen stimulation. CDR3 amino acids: CASSQDNPQAPSTDTQYF. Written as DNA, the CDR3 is TGCGCCAGCAGCCAAGATAATCCCCAGGCCCCTAGCACAGATACGCAGTATTTT.